The TCR beta chain described here comes from a study of identical twins. Study-wide results and limits: Abundant cord blood beta clonotypes carried fewer insertions; memory repertoires showed none. For out-of-frame alpha sequences shared by twins, low generation probability was in excess.

Template switching added a universal primer binding site, and final cDNA carried unique molecular identifiers. TCRdb ran MiXCR on the 5' RACE reads and lists one entry per CDR3 protein. Of some 900,000 distinct CDR3 sequences in the sample, 9% to 15% were seen once. The CDR3 sequence is 11 residues long. V lost 4 bases and J lost 0, with 1 base in between. Germline CDR1 and CDR2: SQVTM and ANQGSEA. With respect to this clonotype: Its antigen is unknown.

These same data were also listed under a study on yellow fever vaccine responses in identical twins.

This TCR derives from a woman younger than 35 in good health. Sequencing used PBMCs. The J gene is TRBJ2-4, the V gene TRBV29-1; no firm D call. The DNA of the CDR3 is TGCAGCGTTGTAGCCAAAAACATTCAGTACTTC. It specifies CSVVAKNIQYF.